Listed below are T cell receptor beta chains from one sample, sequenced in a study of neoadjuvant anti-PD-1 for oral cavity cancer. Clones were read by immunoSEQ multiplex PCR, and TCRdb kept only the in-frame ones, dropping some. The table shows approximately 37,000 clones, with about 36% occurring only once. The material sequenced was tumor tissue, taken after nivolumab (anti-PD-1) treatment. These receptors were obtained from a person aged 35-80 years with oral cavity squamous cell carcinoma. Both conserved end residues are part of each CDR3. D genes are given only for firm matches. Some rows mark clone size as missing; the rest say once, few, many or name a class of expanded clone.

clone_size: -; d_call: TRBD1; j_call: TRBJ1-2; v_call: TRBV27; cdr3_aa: CASSLRGQLNYGYTF; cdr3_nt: TGTGCCAGCAGTTTAAGGGGACAGCTCAACTATGGCTACACCTTC
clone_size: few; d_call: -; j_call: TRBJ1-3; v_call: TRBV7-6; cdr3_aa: CASSPDGGYTIYF; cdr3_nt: TGTGCCAGCTCCCCGGACGGGGGATACACCATATATTTT
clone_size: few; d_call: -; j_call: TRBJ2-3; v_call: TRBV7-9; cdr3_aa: CASSRDWGDTDTQYF; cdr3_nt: TGTGCCAGCAGCCGCGATTGGGGGGACACAGATACGCAGTATTTT
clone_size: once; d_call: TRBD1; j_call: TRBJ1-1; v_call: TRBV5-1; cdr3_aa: CASSLGQGVAEAFF; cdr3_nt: TGCGCCAGCAGCTTGGGTCAGGGGGTGGCTGAAGCTTTCTTT
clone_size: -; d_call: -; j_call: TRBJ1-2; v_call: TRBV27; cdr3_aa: CASSFPRENNYGYTF; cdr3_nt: TGTGCCAGCAGTTTCCCCAGGGAAAATAACTATGGCTACACCTTC
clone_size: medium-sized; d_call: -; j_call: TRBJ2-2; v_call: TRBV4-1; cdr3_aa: CASSQRRENTGELFF; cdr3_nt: TGCGCCAGCAGCCAAAGACGGGAGAACACCGGGGAGCTGTTTTTT
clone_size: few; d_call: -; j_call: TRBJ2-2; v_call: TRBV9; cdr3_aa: CASSQTGGTGELFF; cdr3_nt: TGTGCCAGCAGCCAAACAGGCGGCACCGGGGAGCTGTTTTTT
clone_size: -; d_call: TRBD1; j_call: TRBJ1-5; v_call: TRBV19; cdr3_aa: CASTPQGQSNQPQHF; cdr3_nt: TGTGCCAGTACCCCACAGGGGCAGAGCAATCAGCCCCAGCATTTT
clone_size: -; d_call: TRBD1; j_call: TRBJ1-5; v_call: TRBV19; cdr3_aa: CASTTGGAYNQPQHF; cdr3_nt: TGTGCCAGTACAACAGGGGGCGCTTACAATCAGCCCCAGCATTTT
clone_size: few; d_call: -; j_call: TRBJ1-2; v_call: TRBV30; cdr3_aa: CAWSPPRGGFWRCTF; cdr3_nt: TGTGCCTGGAGCCCCCCTCGGGGAGGGTTTTGGCGCTGCACCTTC
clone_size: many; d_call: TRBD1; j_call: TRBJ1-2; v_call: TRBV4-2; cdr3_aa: CASSQDLGLQGNGYTF; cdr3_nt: TGTGCCAGCAGCCAAGATCTCGGCTTACAGGGGAATGGCTACACCTTC
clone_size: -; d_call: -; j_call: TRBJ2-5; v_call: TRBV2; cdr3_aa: CASRRGFQETQYF; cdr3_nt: TGTGCCAGCAGAAGAGGGTTCCAAGAGACCCAGTACTTC
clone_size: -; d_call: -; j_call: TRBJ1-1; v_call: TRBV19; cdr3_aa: CASSIPGTEAFF; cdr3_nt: TGTGCCAGTAGTATTCCGGGGACTGAAGCTTTCTTT
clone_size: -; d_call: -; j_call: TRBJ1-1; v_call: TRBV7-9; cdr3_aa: CASTPGVNTEAFF; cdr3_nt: TGTGCCAGCACCCCAGGGGTGAACACTGAAGCTTTCTTT
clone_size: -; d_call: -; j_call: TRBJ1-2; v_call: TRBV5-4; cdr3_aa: CASSLVGRRGYTF; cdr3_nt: TGTGCCAGCAGCTTGGTGGGCAGGAGGGGCTACACCTTC
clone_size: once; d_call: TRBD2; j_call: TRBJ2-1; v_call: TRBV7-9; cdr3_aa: CASSYRRTSGRSYNEQFF; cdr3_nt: TGTGCCAGCAGCTACAGGCGGACTAGCGGGAGGAGCTACAATGAGCAGTTCTTC
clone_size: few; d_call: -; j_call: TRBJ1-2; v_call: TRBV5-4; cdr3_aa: CASSAGGSYGYTF; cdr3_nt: TGTGCCAGCAGCGCTGGGGGCTCCTATGGCTACACCTTC
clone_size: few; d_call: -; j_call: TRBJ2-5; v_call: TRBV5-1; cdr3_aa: CASSPTRYQETQYF; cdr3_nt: TGCGCCAGCAGCCCTACACGGTACCAAGAGACCCAGTACTTC
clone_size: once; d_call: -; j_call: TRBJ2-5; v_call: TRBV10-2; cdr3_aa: CASSERGAQETQYF; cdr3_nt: TGCGCCAGCAGTGAGCGGGGAGCCCAAGAGACCCAGTACTTC
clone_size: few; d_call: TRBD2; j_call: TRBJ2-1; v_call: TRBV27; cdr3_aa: CASSIWGEGYNEQFF; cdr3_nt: TGTGCCAGCAGTATATGGGGGGAGGGGTACAATGAGCAGTTCTTC
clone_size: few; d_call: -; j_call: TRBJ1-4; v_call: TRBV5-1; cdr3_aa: CASSLDGNEKLFF; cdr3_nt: TGCGCCAGCAGCCTCGACGGTAATGAAAAACTGTTTTTT
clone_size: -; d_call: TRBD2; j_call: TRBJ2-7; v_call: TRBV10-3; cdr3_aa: CAISALEASGAYEQYF; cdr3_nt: TGTGCCATCAGTGCCTTAGAGGCTAGCGGGGCCTACGAGCAGTACTTC
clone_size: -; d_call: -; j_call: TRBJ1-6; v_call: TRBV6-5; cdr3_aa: CASTLRRGSRSPLHF; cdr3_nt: TGTGCCAGCACCCTGCGCCGTGGGAGTAGGTCACCCCTCCACTTT
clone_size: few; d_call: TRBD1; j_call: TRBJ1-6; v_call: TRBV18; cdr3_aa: CASSPPGGKSPLHF; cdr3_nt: TGTGCCAGCTCACCACCAGGGGGCAAATCACCCCTCCACTTT
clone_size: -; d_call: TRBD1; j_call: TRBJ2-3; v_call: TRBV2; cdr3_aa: CASTTDSDRALNF; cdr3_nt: TGTGCCAGCACCACCGACTCGGACAGGGCCCTGAATTTT
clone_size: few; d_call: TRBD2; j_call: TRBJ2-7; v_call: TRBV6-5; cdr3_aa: CASTGLAGDEQYF; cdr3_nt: TGTGCCAGCACCGGACTAGCGGGAGACGAGCAGTACTTC
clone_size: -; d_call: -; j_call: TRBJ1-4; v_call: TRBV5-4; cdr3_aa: CASSSGDTLGEKLFF; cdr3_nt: TGTGCCAGCAGCTCGGGCGACACCTTGGGTGAAAAACTGTTTTTT
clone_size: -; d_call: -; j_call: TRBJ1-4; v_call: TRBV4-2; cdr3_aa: CASSQRSGGSEKLFF; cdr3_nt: TGTGCCAGCAGCCAAAGGTCCGGGGGGAGCGAAAAACTGTTTTTT
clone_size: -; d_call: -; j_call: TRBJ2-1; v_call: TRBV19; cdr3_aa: CATRSEGYNEQFF; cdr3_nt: TGTGCCACCCGTAGTGAGGGATACAATGAGCAGTTCTTC
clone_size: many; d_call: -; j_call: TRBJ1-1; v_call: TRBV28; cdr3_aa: CASSLAHNTEAFF; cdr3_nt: TGTGCCAGCAGTTTAGCCCACAACACTGAAGCTTTCTTT
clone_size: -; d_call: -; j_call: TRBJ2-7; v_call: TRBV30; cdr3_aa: CAWSVDPAFEQYF; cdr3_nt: TGTGCCTGGAGTGTAGACCCGGCTTTCGAGCAGTACTTC
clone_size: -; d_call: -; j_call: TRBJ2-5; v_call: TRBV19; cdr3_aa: CASSPFGGSGETQYF; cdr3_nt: TGTGCCAGTAGTCCCTTCGGCGGGTCCGGGGAGACCCAGTACTTC